Shown below are 9 T cell receptor beta chains from a single sample sequenced in a study of T cell responses to AZD1222 COVID-19 vaccine. Sequenced by immunoSEQ multiplex PCR; TCRdb stores in-frame clones only, minus some. Of around 83,000 clones in the sample, over 75% are singletons; the top ten hold less than 5.5%. Sequenced material: peripheral blood, taken 28 days after the second AZD1222 dose. The receptor source for this set is an adult who received the AZD1222 COVID-19 vaccine.

The rearrangement uses TRBV5-6 and TRBJ1-5; D not certain. CDR3 length: 15 amino acids. Germline V lookup: CDR1 SGHDT, CDR2 YYEEEE. The ends were cut back, 2 bases at V and 4 bases at J, with 13 bases in the middle. The CDR3 nucleotides read TGTGCCAGCAGCTTAAGGAAGTCACAAAATCAGCCCCAGCATTTT. Translation gives CASSLRKSQNQPQHF. The full variable domain, rest sourced from reference TRBV5-6 and TRBJ1-5, is DAGVTQSPTHLIKTRGQQVTLRCSPKSGHDTVSWYQQALGQGPQFIFQYYEEEERQRGNFPDRFSGHQFPNYSSELNVNALLLGDSALYLCASSLRKSQNQPQHFGDGTRLSIL.

The chain has TRBV6-1 and TRBJ1-2; D unclear. Germline CDR1 MNHNS, CDR2 SASEGT. Between the trimmed V and J ends, which lost 2 bases and 4 bases, there was a span of 11 bases. The CDR3 has 14 amino acids. The CDR3 protein is CASSELNGSYGYTF. The CDR3 nucleotides are TGTGCCAGCAGTGAACTCAACGGGTCCTATGGCTACACCTTC.

J is TRBJ2-7 and V is TRBV28; 9 positions agree with TRBD1. This CDR3 is 15 amino acids long. V dropped 7 bases and J dropped 2; count of bases not matched to a gene: 9. Germline CDR1 reads MDHEN; CDR2 reads SYDVKM. This chain's CDR3 is CASKNPGQGPYEQYF. CDR3 DNA sequence: TGTGCCAGCAAAAACCCGGGACAGGGCCCCTACGAGCAGTACTTC.

The J gene is TRBJ2-2, the V gene TRBV2, with D unclear. V was shortened by 8 bases and J by 5 bases, with 12 bases between the two germline ends. The V gene's germline CDR1 is SNHLY and CDR2 FYNNEI. The CDR3 length is 13 residues. CDR3 sequence reads: CASRSFPTGELFF. The CDR3 DNA reads TGTGCCAGCCGTTCCTTCCCGACCGGGGAGCTGTTTTTT. The variable domain in full, with the rest retrieved from reference TRBV2 and TRBJ2-2, is EPEVTQTPSHQVTQMGQEVILRCVPISNHLYFYWYRQILGQKVEFLVSFYNNEISEKSEIFDDQFSVERPDGSNFTLKIRSTKLEDSAMYFCASRSFPTGELFFGEGSRLTVL.

The chain joins TRBV4-1 to TRBJ1-3; no reliable D call. V lost 0 bases to trimming and J lost 0 bases, with 9 bases between them. The CDR3 sequence is 16 residues long. CDR1 is MGHRA and CDR2 is YSYEKL in the germline V gene. CDR3 sequence reads: CASSQDLADSGNTIYF. The CDR3 nucleotides are TGCGCCAGCAGCCAAGATTTGGCAGACTCTGGAAACACCATATATTTT.

V and J are TRBV5-6 and TRBJ1-2, with D possibly matching TRBD1 (5 bases). The CDR3 is 15 residues long. V shed 4 bases and J shed 0 bases, with 13 bases lying between them. Germline CDR1 and CDR2: SGHDT and YYEEEE. The CDR3 protein is CASSLAGRANYGYTF. CDR3 in DNA: TGTGCCAGCAGCCTGGCAGGGAGAGCTAACTATGGCTACACCTTC.

V and J are TRBV5-1 and TRBJ1-5; the match to TRBD1 covers 8 bases. V shed 4 bases and J 3 bases; nucleotides not matched to a gene: 6. The CDR3 covers 15 residues. The germline CDR1 and CDR2 sequences are SGHRS and YFSETQ. CDR3 sequence reads: CASSPGQAYNQPQHF. CDR3 DNA: TGCGCCAGCAGCCCGGGACAGGCATACAATCAGCCCCAGCATTTT.

This clone was detected only once. The V and J genes are TRBV11-2 and TRBJ2-3; 8 bases are shared with TRBD1. This CDR3 has 14 amino acids. J gave up 2 bases and V 5 bases, and 3 bases lay outside the gene matches. Germline-derived CDR1 and CDR2 are SGHAT and FQNNGV. The CDR3 spells CASSHRGITDTQYF. CDR3 nucleotide sequence: TGTGCCAGCAGCCACAGGGGGATCACAGATACGCAGTATTTT.

This chain links TRBV18 with TRBJ2-5; 7 nucleotides line up with TRBD1. Germline V CDR1 and CDR2: KGHSH, LQKENI. This CDR3 has 13 amino acids. V lost 6 bases and J lost 5; bases outside the gene matches: 6. The CDR3: CASSRTGSETQYF. The CDR3 DNA sequence: TGTGCCAGCTCTCGGACAGGTTCGGAGACCCAGTACTTC.